This is a list of T cell receptor beta chains from one sample in a study of response to subunit inactivated influenza vaccine. TCRdb independently ran MiXCR on the RT-PCR reads; one entry per CDR3 protein. The table has around 170,000 distinct CDR3 sequences, approximately 11% seen once. The sample in question was CD8+ T cells sorted from PBMCs, obtained roughly 24 months after vaccination. Receptors were obtained from a man aged 45-69 years who received an inactivated influenza vaccine. Each CDR3 is given without its conserved first and last residue. The D gene is left open where the match is weak.

D: -; J: TRBJ2-1; V: TRBV29-1; CDR3: SAGPETYNEQF
D: -; J: TRBJ2-2; V: TRBV12-3/TRBV12-4; CDR3: ASRAAGGSGELF
D: -; J: TRBJ2-7; V: TRBV4-2; CDR3: ASSPVGRFSEQY
D: -; J: TRBJ2-7; V: TRBV18; CDR3: ASEGGEFYEQY
D: -; J: TRBJ2-7; V: TRBV5-5; CDR3: ASSLRRGYEQY
D: TRBD1; J: TRBJ2-3; V: TRBV27; CDR3: ASSSPLRQGATQY
D: -; J: TRBJ1-1; V: TRBV5-1; CDR3: ASSLIPAGNTEAF
D: -; J: TRBJ1-2; V: TRBV5-6; CDR3: ASSRGAYGYT
D: -; J: TRBJ1-3; V: TRBV7-2; CDR3: ASSPDVSRGNTIY
D: -; J: TRBJ2-3; V: TRBV6-5; CDR3: ASSSSRGTDTQY
D: TRBD2; J: TRBJ2-1; V: TRBV20-1; CDR3: SARGGGVYNEQF
D: -; J: TRBJ2-7; V: TRBV30; CDR3: AWSSGAAYEQY
D: -; J: TRBJ2-7; V: TRBV5-5; CDR3: ASTGGSKYEQY
D: -; J: TRBJ1-1; V: TRBV3-1; CDR3: ASSQVPGVDTEAF